This T cell receptor beta chain was documented in a study of blood T cell repertoires in COVID-19. Clones were read by immunoSEQ multiplex PCR, and TCRdb kept only the in-frame ones, dropping some. The sample gives some 75,000 clones, 80% of which show up once; around 13% is in the top ten. Per germline, CDR1 KGHSH and CDR2 LQKENI. CDR3 length: 13 residues. Unmatched junction bases numbered 3, after V lost 6 bases and J lost 2 bases. The sample comprised peripheral blood. The clonotype comes from a man in his fifties or sixties with COVID-19, enrolled during active disease. The genes are TRBV18 and TRBJ2-5; 7 nucleotides match TRBD1. CDR3 sequence: CASSPDRQETQYF. Written as DNA, the CDR3 is TGTGCCAGCTCCCCGGACAGGCAAGAGACCCAGTACTTC. Full variable domain (outside the CDR3, taken from reference TRBV18 and TRBJ2-5): NAGVMQNPRHLVRRRGQEARLRCSPMKGHSHVYWYRQLPEEGLKFMVYLQKENIIDESGMPKERFSAEFPKEGPSILRIQQVVRGDSAAYFCASSPDRQETQYFGPGTRLLVL.